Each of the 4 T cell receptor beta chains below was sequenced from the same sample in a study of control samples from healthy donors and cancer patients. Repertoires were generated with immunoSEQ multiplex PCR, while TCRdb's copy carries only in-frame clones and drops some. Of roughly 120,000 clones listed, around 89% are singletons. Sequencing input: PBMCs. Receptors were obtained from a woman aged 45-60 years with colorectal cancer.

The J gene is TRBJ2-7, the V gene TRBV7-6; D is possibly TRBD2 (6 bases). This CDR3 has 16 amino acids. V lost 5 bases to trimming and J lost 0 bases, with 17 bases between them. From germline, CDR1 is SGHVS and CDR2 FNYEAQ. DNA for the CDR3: TGTGCCAGCAGCCTGGCGGGACGGGGTTTCTCCTACGAGCAGTACTTC. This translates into CASSLAGRGFSYEQYF.

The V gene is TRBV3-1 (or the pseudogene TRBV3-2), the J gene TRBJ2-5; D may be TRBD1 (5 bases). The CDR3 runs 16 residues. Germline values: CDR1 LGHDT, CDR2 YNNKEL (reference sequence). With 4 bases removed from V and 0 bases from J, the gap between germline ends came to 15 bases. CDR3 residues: CASSPPGSPYQETQYF. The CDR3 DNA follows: TGTGCCAGCAGCCCTCCAGGGTCCCCCTACCAAGAGACCCAGTACTTC.

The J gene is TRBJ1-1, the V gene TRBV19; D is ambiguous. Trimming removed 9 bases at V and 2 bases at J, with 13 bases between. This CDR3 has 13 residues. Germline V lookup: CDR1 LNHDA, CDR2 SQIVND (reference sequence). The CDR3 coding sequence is TGTGCCAGCCATAAGGGTGGAAACACTGAAGCTTTCTTT. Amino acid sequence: CASHKGGNTEAFF.

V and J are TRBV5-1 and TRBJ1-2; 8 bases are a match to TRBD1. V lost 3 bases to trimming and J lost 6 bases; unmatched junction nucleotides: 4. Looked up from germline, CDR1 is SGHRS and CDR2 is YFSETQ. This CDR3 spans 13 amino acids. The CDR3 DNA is TGCGCCAGCAGCTATGGACAGGGTAATGGCTACACCTTC. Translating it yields CASSYGQGNGYTF.